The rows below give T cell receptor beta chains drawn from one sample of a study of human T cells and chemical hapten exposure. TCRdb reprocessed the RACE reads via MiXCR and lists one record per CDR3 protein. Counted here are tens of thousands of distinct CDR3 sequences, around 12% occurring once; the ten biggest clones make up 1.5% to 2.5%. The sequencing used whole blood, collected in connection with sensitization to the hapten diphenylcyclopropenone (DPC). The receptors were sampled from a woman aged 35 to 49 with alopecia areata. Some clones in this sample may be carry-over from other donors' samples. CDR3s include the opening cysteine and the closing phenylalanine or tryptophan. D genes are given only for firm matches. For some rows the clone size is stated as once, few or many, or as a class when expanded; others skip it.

cdr3_nt: TGTGCCAGCCAGGGAGGCAGCTCCTACGAGCAGTACTTC; cdr3_aa: CASQGGSSYEQYF; v_call: TRBV12-3/TRBV12-4; clone_size: many; d_call: .; j_call: TRBJ2-7
cdr3_nt: TGTGCCAGCAGCATACAGGGGAGGAATTCACCCCTCCACTTT; cdr3_aa: CASSIQGRNSPLHF; v_call: TRBV12-3/TRBV12-4; clone_size: few; d_call: TRBD1; j_call: TRBJ1-6
cdr3_nt: TGCGCCAGCTCCCCGGGGACAGGGGGATCCGGGGAGCTGTTTTTT; cdr3_aa: CASSPGTGGSGELFF; v_call: TRBV4-1; clone_size: .; d_call: TRBD1; j_call: TRBJ2-2
cdr3_nt: TGTGCCAGCAGTCCGACCCGGGATATGGTGGCAGATACGCAGTATTTT; cdr3_aa: CASSPTRDMVADTQYF; v_call: TRBV6-1; clone_size: few; d_call: .; j_call: TRBJ2-3
cdr3_nt: TGTGCCAGCAGTTCGACTAGCGGGGCGTACGAGCAGTACTTC; cdr3_aa: CASSSTSGAYEQYF; v_call: TRBV28; clone_size: .; d_call: TRBD2; j_call: TRBJ2-7
cdr3_nt: TGTGCCATCAAGGCGGCGAACACTGAAGCTTTCTTT; cdr3_aa: CAIKAANTEAFF; v_call: TRBV10-3; clone_size: many; d_call: .; j_call: TRBJ1-1
cdr3_nt: TGTGCCAGCAGCCCTAGGGGGGGGCTAGATAATGAGCAGTTCTTC; cdr3_aa: CASSPRGGLDNEQFF; v_call: TRBV7-6; clone_size: many; d_call: .; j_call: TRBJ2-1
cdr3_nt: TGTGCCAGCAGCTTAGAAGGGGGGACAGACCAAGAGACCCAGTACTTC; cdr3_aa: CASSLEGGTDQETQYF; v_call: TRBV7-7; clone_size: few; d_call: .; j_call: TRBJ2-5
cdr3_nt: TGCAGCGTTGATCCCCTGACAGATACGCAGTATTTT; cdr3_aa: CSVDPLTDTQYF; v_call: TRBV29-1; clone_size: many; d_call: .; j_call: TRBJ2-3
cdr3_nt: TGTGCCAGCAGCCCGGGACAGGGTTTTTCGGAGACCCAGTACTTC; cdr3_aa: CASSPGQGFSETQYF; v_call: TRBV11-2; clone_size: many; d_call: TRBD1; j_call: TRBJ2-5
cdr3_nt: TGTGCCAGCAGCCAAGCTTCCTACGAGCAGTACTTC; cdr3_aa: CASSQASYEQYF; v_call: TRBV3-1; clone_size: .; d_call: .; j_call: TRBJ2-7
cdr3_nt: TGCAGCGTACTACAGGGTTCGGAGACCCAGTACTTC; cdr3_aa: CSVLQGSETQYF; v_call: TRBV29-1; clone_size: many; d_call: .; j_call: TRBJ2-5
cdr3_nt: TGTGCCAGTAGTATAAAATCGGGGGTGAGGAATGAGCAGTTCTTC; cdr3_aa: CASSIKSGVRNEQFF; v_call: TRBV19; clone_size: many; d_call: .; j_call: TRBJ2-1
cdr3_nt: TGTGCCAGCAGTTTACGACGGGAGGTCACCGGGGAGCTGTTTTTT; cdr3_aa: CASSLRREVTGELFF; v_call: TRBV28; clone_size: .; d_call: TRBD2; j_call: TRBJ2-2
cdr3_nt: TGTGCCAGCAGTTACTCTCCGGGCCTCGAGGACGAGCAGTACTTC; cdr3_aa: CASSYSPGLEDEQYF; v_call: TRBV6-5; clone_size: few; d_call: .; j_call: TRBJ2-7
cdr3_nt: TGTGCCAGCAGCCCATCTGGAGGGGGGCTGGACGAGCAGTACTTC; cdr3_aa: CASSPSGGGLDEQYF; v_call: TRBV12-3/TRBV12-4; clone_size: .; d_call: .; j_call: TRBJ2-7
cdr3_nt: TGCAGTGCACCCTGGTCGCAGGGAGGTGTCCTGACTTTC; cdr3_aa: CSAPWSQGGVLTF; v_call: TRBV20-1; clone_size: few; d_call: .; j_call: TRBJ2-6
cdr3_nt: TGTGCCAGCAGCTTAGCGAGCCGTGCTGAGGGACGGATCTACGAGCAGTACTTC; cdr3_aa: CASSLASRAEGRIYEQYF; v_call: TRBV7-9; clone_size: many; d_call: .; j_call: TRBJ2-7
cdr3_nt: TGTGCCAGCAGCACAGGGATGAATAATTCACCCCTCCACTTT; cdr3_aa: CASSTGMNNSPLHF; v_call: TRBV14; clone_size: many; d_call: .; j_call: TRBJ1-6
cdr3_nt: TGCAGAACGACAGGGGGCGAAGGTGATGAGCAGTTCTTC; cdr3_aa: CRTTGGEGDEQFF; v_call: TRBV29-1; clone_size: .; d_call: TRBD1; j_call: TRBJ2-1
cdr3_nt: TGTGCCAGCAGCTTGGACGCCGATACGATGGACCATGAGCAGTTCTTC; cdr3_aa: CASSLDADTMDHEQFF; v_call: TRBV5-5; clone_size: few; d_call: .; j_call: TRBJ2-1
cdr3_nt: TGTGCCAGCAGTAAAGGGACTACCTCGGTTGATGAGCAGTTCTTC; cdr3_aa: CASSKGTTSVDEQFF; v_call: TRBV6-5; clone_size: many; d_call: TRBD2; j_call: TRBJ2-1
cdr3_nt: TGCAGTGCTAGAAGGGGCCATGAGCAGTTCTTC; cdr3_aa: CSARRGHEQFF; v_call: TRBV20-1; clone_size: few; d_call: .; j_call: TRBJ2-1
cdr3_nt: TGTGCCAGCAGTCCCGTTAGGTACGAGCAGTACTTC; cdr3_aa: CASSPVRYEQYF; v_call: TRBV28; clone_size: many; d_call: .; j_call: TRBJ2-7
cdr3_nt: TGTGCCAGCAGCCAAGAGGACAGTTCTAACTATGGCTACACCTTC; cdr3_aa: CASSQEDSSNYGYTF; v_call: TRBV14; clone_size: .; d_call: .; j_call: TRBJ1-2
cdr3_nt: TGTGCCAGCAGTTTGTGGGGACTAGCGGGAGGGCCCGGGGAGCTGTTTTTT; cdr3_aa: CASSLWGLAGGPGELFF; v_call: TRBV28; clone_size: many; d_call: TRBD2; j_call: TRBJ2-2
cdr3_nt: TGCGCCAGCAGCTTGCCCAGCACAGATACGCAGTATTTT; cdr3_aa: CASSLPSTDTQYF; v_call: TRBV5-1; clone_size: many; d_call: .; j_call: TRBJ2-3
cdr3_nt: TGTGCCAGCAGTGAAGGTTGGGAGGGTATTTACGAGCAGTACTTC; cdr3_aa: CASSEGWEGIYEQYF; v_call: TRBV6-1; clone_size: many; d_call: TRBD2; j_call: TRBJ2-7
cdr3_nt: TGTGCCAGCAGCCGCACCTCAACGAGCGGGGCGGCCGAGGAGCAGTACTTC; cdr3_aa: CASSRTSTSGAAEEQYF; v_call: TRBV6-5; clone_size: many; d_call: TRBD2; j_call: TRBJ2-7
cdr3_nt: TGTGCCAGCAGCTTAAGGAAGCTCTCCTACAATGAGCAGTTCTTC; cdr3_aa: CASSLRKLSYNEQFF; v_call: TRBV11-1; clone_size: many; d_call: .; j_call: TRBJ2-1
cdr3_nt: TGTGCCAGCAGCCTGGGACTTTACGAGCAGTACTTC; cdr3_aa: CASSLGLYEQYF; v_call: TRBV3-1; clone_size: .; d_call: .; j_call: TRBJ2-7
cdr3_nt: TGTGCCAGCAGCTACGAGGGATACGAGCAGTACTTC; cdr3_aa: CASSYEGYEQYF; v_call: TRBV21-1; clone_size: few; d_call: .; j_call: TRBJ2-7
cdr3_nt: TGTGCCATCAGTGATCGGGGGGACGAGCAGTACTTC; cdr3_aa: CAISDRGDEQYF; v_call: TRBV10-3; clone_size: .; d_call: TRBD2; j_call: TRBJ2-7
cdr3_nt: TGCGCCAGCAGCTTTTCCCTGCAGGCCAACTATGGCTACACCTTC; cdr3_aa: CASSFSLQANYGYTF; v_call: TRBV5-1; clone_size: many; d_call: .; j_call: TRBJ1-2
cdr3_nt: TGTGCCAGCAGTTTCCTAGCGGGAGACAATGAGCAGTTCTTC; cdr3_aa: CASSFLAGDNEQFF; v_call: TRBV6-5; clone_size: .; d_call: TRBD2; j_call: TRBJ2-1
cdr3_nt: TGTGCTAGCAGCTTTTTGAGGGGCGGGGAGCTGTTTTTT; cdr3_aa: CASSFLRGGELFF; v_call: TRBV7-7; clone_size: many; d_call: .; j_call: TRBJ2-2